The rows below give T cell receptor beta chains drawn from one sample of a study of blood T cell repertoires in COVID-19. TCRdb's copy holds only in-frame clones and misses some; the assay was immunoSEQ multiplex PCR. The sample lists about 200,000 clones; around 81% were seen once. The source material was peripheral blood. The receptors here all came from a man between 60 and 70 years old with COVID-19, enrolled during active disease. Both conserved end residues are part of each CDR3. The order of the fields is CDR3 protein, CDR3 DNA, clone size, J gene, D gene, V gene. A D gene is named only where the DNA matches it firmly. Where a row states a size, it is once, few, many or the class of an expanded clone; other rows omit it.

CDR3: CASRQGQYYEQYF
DNA: TGTGCCAGCAGACAGGGACAGTACTACGAGCAGTACTTC
size: -
J: TRBJ2-7
D: TRBD1
V: TRBV6-5

CDR3: CASSLDGSQPQHF
DNA: TGTGCCAGCAGCTTAGACGGGAGTCAGCCCCAGCATTTT
size: -
J: TRBJ1-5
D: -
V: TRBV7-9

CDR3: CASSIPGRGTNYGYTF
DNA: TGTGCCAGTAGTATTCCTGGGAGGGGAACCAACTATGGCTACACCTTC
size: -
J: TRBJ1-2
D: -
V: TRBV19

CDR3: CASSSGAGLGTGELFF
DNA: TGCGCCAGCAGCTCGGGAGCGGGATTGGGCACCGGGGAGCTGTTTTTT
size: -
J: TRBJ2-2
D: TRBD2
V: TRBV5-1

CDR3: CASSILLDSSYEQYF
DNA: TGTGCCAGTAGTATCCTTCTGGACAGCTCCTACGAGCAGTACTTC
size: -
J: TRBJ2-7
D: -
V: TRBV19

CDR3: CASSLDRWGGQKLFF
DNA: TGTGCCAGCAGCTTAGACCGGTGGGGAGGACAAAAACTGTTTTTT
size: -
J: TRBJ1-4
D: -
V: TRBV7-2

CDR3: CASTPPGGSYNEQFF
DNA: TGTGCCAGTACACCCCCAGGGGGATCCTACAATGAGCAGTTCTTC
size: -
J: TRBJ2-1
D: TRBD1
V: TRBV25-1

CDR3: CASSLNTGGTDTQYF
DNA: TGTGCCAGCAGCCTTAATACAGGGGGCACAGATACGCAGTATTTT
size: -
J: TRBJ2-3
D: TRBD1
V: TRBV3-1/TRBV3-2

CDR3: CASSLQGTEQYF
DNA: TGTGCCAGCAGTTTACAGGGAACCGAGCAGTACTTC
size: -
J: TRBJ2-7
D: -
V: TRBV28

CDR3: CASSQGQIAFF
DNA: TGTGCCAGCAGCCAGGGACAGATTGCTTTCTTT
size: -
J: TRBJ1-1
D: TRBD1
V: TRBV28

CDR3: CASRLDRGYGYTF
DNA: TGTGCCAGCAGGCTGGACAGGGGGTATGGCTACACCTTC
size: -
J: TRBJ1-2
D: TRBD1
V: TRBV28

CDR3: CASSGQGYGYTF
DNA: TGTGCCAGCTCAGGGCAGGGCTATGGCTACACCTTC
size: -
J: TRBJ1-2
D: -
V: TRBV18

CDR3: CASSYRDEQYF
DNA: TGTGCCAGCAGTTACCGTGACGAGCAGTACTTC
size: -
J: TRBJ2-7
D: -
V: TRBV6-6

CDR3: CASSLDRDYGYTF
DNA: TGTGCCAGCAGCTTAGACAGGGACTATGGCTACACCTTC
size: -
J: TRBJ1-2
D: -
V: TRBV7-8

CDR3: CASTRGGSGANVLTF
DNA: TGTGCCAGTACTCGGGGGGGCTCTGGGGCCAACGTCCTGACTTTC
size: -
J: TRBJ2-6
D: TRBD2
V: TRBV19

CDR3: CASSFHRSNQPQHF
DNA: TGTGCCAGCAGCTTTCACAGGAGCAATCAGCCCCAGCATTTT
size: -
J: TRBJ1-5
D: -
V: TRBV7-2

CDR3: CASSPTSGTNTGELFF
DNA: TGTGCCAGCAGCCCGACCAGCGGGACGAACACCGGGGAGCTGTTTTTT
size: -
J: TRBJ2-2
D: TRBD2
V: TRBV11-3

CDR3: CASSLKGQGETEAFF
DNA: TGTGCCAGCAGCTTGAAGGGACAAGGTGAGACTGAAGCTTTCTTT
size: -
J: TRBJ1-1
D: -
V: TRBV5-6

CDR3: CASSSRQGTNEKLFF
DNA: TGTGCCAGCTCAAGCCGACAGGGAACTAATGAAAAACTGTTTTTT
size: -
J: TRBJ1-4
D: TRBD1
V: TRBV18

CDR3: CASSPRGSVLNSPLHF
DNA: TGTGCCAGCAGCCCGAGGGGGTCGGTACTGAATTCACCCCTCCACTTT
size: -
J: TRBJ1-6
D: -
V: TRBV27

CDR3: CASSLGTGADTQYF
DNA: TGTGCCAGCAGCTTGGGGACAGGGGCAGATACGCAGTATTTT
size: -
J: TRBJ2-3
D: TRBD1
V: TRBV7-2

CDR3: CARDRGGGQPQHF
DNA: TGTGCCAGGGACAGGGGGGGCGGTCAGCCCCAGCATTTT
size: -
J: TRBJ1-5
D: TRBD1
V: TRBV6-5

CDR3: CASSPGHTYEQYF
DNA: TGTGCCAGCAGCCCCGGACACACCTACGAGCAGTACTTC
size: -
J: TRBJ2-7
D: -
V: TRBV5-8

CDR3: CASSQGTGEPWGYTF
DNA: TGCGCCAGCAGCCAGGGGACAGGGGAGCCCTGGGGCTACACCTTC
size: -
J: TRBJ1-2
D: TRBD1
V: TRBV4-3

CDR3: CASSLSGQGFGQPQHF
DNA: TGTGCCAGCAGTTTGTCGGGACAGGGTTTTGGTCAGCCCCAGCATTTT
size: -
J: TRBJ1-5
D: TRBD1
V: TRBV27

CDR3: CASSGRDRGARNQPQHF
DNA: TGTGCCAGCAGTGGCCGGGACAGGGGAGCTAGGAATCAGCCCCAGCATTTT
size: -
J: TRBJ1-5
D: TRBD1
V: TRBV2

CDR3: CASSPVKGPRTEAFF
DNA: TGTGCCAGCAGTCCGGTGAAGGGGCCGCGCACTGAAGCTTTCTTT
size: -
J: TRBJ1-1
D: -
V: TRBV11-2

CDR3: CASGVRAAGVRETQYF
DNA: TGTGCCAGCGGCGTGAGGGCAGCGGGAGTGCGGGAGACCCAGTACTTC
size: -
J: TRBJ2-5
D: TRBD2
V: TRBV7-2

CDR3: CASSPGLAETQYF
DNA: TGTGCCAGCAGCCCGGGTCTGGCAGAGACCCAGTACTTC
size: -
J: TRBJ2-5
D: -
V: TRBV11-2

CDR3: CASSPRQGAGNTIYF
DNA: TGTGCCAGCAGCCCCCGACAGGGGGCGGGAAACACCATATATTTT
size: -
J: TRBJ1-3
D: TRBD1
V: TRBV9

CDR3: CASRKDRGLGYTF
DNA: TGTGCCAGCAGGAAGGACAGGGGGCTCGGCTACACCTTC
size: -
J: TRBJ1-2
D: TRBD1
V: TRBV6-5

CDR3: CASSSRTEQYF
DNA: TGTGCCAGCAGTTCGAGAACCGAGCAGTACTTC
size: -
J: TRBJ2-7
D: -
V: TRBV6-2/TRBV6-3

CDR3: CASSLTRDTGELFF
DNA: TGTGCCAGCAGCCTGACTAGAGACACCGGGGAGCTGTTTTTT
size: once
J: TRBJ2-2
D: -
V: TRBV7-3

CDR3: CASSFLMREQYF
DNA: TGTGCCAGCAGCTTCCTCATGAGGGAGCAGTACTTC
size: -
J: TRBJ2-7
D: -
V: TRBV28

CDR3: CASSEIGQGNGYTF
DNA: TGTGCCAGCAGTGAAATAGGACAGGGGAATGGCTACACCTTC
size: once
J: TRBJ1-2
D: TRBD1
V: TRBV6-1

CDR3: CASSHSTGKNIQYF
DNA: TGCGCCAGCAGTCACTCGACAGGGAAAAACATTCAGTACTTC
size: -
J: TRBJ2-4
D: TRBD1
V: TRBV23-1

CDR3: CASSYLGMAGSGNTIYF
DNA: TGTGCCAGCAGTTACTTGGGAATGGCGGGATCTGGAAACACCATATATTTT
size: -
J: TRBJ1-3
D: -
V: TRBV6-2/TRBV6-3

CDR3: CASRPSPSSYEQYF
DNA: TGTGCCAGCAGACCCTCGCCGAGCTCCTACGAGCAGTACTTC
size: -
J: TRBJ2-7
D: -
V: TRBV13

CDR3: CASRRGRNTEAFF
DNA: TGTGCCAGCAGGCGGGGGAGGAACACTGAAGCTTTCTTT
size: -
J: TRBJ1-1
D: -
V: TRBV27